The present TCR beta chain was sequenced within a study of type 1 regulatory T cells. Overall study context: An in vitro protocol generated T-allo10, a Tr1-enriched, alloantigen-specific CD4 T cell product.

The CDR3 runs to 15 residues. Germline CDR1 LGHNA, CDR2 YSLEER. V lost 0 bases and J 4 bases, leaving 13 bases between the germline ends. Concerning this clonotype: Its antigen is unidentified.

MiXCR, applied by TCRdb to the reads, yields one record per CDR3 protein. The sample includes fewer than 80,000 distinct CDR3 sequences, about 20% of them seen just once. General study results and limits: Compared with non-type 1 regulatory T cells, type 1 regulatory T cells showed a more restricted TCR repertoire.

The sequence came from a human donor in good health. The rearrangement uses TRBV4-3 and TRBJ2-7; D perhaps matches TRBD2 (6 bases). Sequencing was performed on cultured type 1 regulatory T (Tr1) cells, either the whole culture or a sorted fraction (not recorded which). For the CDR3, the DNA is TGCGCCAGCAGCCAAGATTTCCAGGGAGGTTACGAGCAGTACTTC. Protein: CASSQDFQGGYEQYF.